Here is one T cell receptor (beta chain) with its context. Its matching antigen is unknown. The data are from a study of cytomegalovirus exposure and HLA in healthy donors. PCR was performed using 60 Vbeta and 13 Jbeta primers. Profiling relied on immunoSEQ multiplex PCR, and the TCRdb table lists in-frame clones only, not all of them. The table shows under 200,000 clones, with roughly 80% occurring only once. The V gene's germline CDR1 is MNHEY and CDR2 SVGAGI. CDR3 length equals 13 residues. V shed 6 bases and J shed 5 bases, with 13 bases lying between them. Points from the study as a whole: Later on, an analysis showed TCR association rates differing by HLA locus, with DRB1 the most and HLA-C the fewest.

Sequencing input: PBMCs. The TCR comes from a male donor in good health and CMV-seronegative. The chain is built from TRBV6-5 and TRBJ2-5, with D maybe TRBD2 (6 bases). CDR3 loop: CASRKEGMETQYF. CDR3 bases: TGTGCCAGCAGAAAGGAGGGGATGGAGACCCAGTACTTC.